A single sample is the source of the 14 T cell receptor beta chains below, sequenced in a study of cytomegalovirus exposure and HLA in healthy donors. Primers: 60 Vbeta forward and 13 Jbeta reverse. Sequencing was performed with immunoSEQ multiplex PCR; in TCRdb, only in-frame clones are kept and a portion is missing. Here the sample spans 130,000 or so clones, around 77% being singletons. The sequenced material came from PBMCs. These receptors all stem from a man between 50 and 59 years old in good health and CMV-seronegative.

This chain connects TRBV27 to TRBJ2-7; 13 bases match TRBD2. V shed 4 bases, J shed 5 bases, and the junction held 14 bases outside the gene matches. Germline CDR1 MNHEY, CDR2 SMNVEV (reference sequence). This CDR3 comprises 18 residues. The CDR3 sequence: CASSSRLAGGQQVHEQYF. CDR3 nucleotides: TGTGCCAGCAGTTCACGACTAGCGGGAGGCCAACAAGTCCACGAGCAGTACTTC.

The V gene is TRBV6-6, the J gene TRBJ1-2; D unclear. Germline CDR1 reads MNHNY; CDR2 reads SVGAGI (reference sequence). The CDR3 has 14 residues. Trimming shortened V by 2 bases and J by 8 bases, and 15 bases separated the two germline ends. DNA of the CDR3: TGTGCCAGCAGTTACGAGGGCAGATCCCGAGGCTACACCTTC. Protein product: CASSYEGRSRGYTF.

The chain uses TRBV29-1 and TRBJ1-1; 7 nucleotides match TRBD1. This CDR3 contains 12 residues. V dropped 8 bases and J dropped 1; count of bases not matched to a gene: 4. Germline CDR1 reads SQVTM; CDR2 reads ANQGSEA. The CDR3 sequence: CSWNRGNTEAFF. The CDR3 nucleotides read TGCAGCTGGAACAGGGGGAACACTGAAGCTTTCTTT.

CDR3 DNA sequence: TGTGCCAGCAGTGTCCCAGGGCGCTCCTACGAGCAGTACTTC. Its translation: CASSVPGRSYEQYF. The V gene is TRBV25-1, the J gene TRBJ2-5; D perhaps matches TRBD1 (5 bases). The tail of the sequence fits TRBJ2-7 better, so the J call may be wrong. The CDR3 runs to 14 residues. Germline assignment: CDR1 MGHDK and CDR2 SYGVNS.

The V gene is TRBV19, the J gene TRBJ1-6, with D unresolved. This CDR3 spans 15 amino acids. Germline values: CDR1 LNHDA, CDR2 SQIVND (reference sequence). Trimming shortened V by 7 bases and J by 2 bases, and 12 bases separated the two germline ends. The CDR3 region is CASTRDGTYNSPLHF. The CDR3 DNA follows: TGTGCCAGTACCCGGGATGGGACCTATAATTCACCCCTCCACTTT.

The chain combines TRBV6-5 with TRBJ1-4; unclear D gene. Trimming took 6 bases from V and 6 from J, leaving 14 bases between them. Germline V gives CDR1 MNHEY, CDR2 SVGAGI. The CDR3 spans 14 residues. CDR3 region: CASSQDGEDEKLFF. For the CDR3, the DNA is TGTGCCAGCAGCCAGGACGGGGAAGATGAAAAACTGTTTTTT.

The gene calls are TRBV7-2 and TRBJ2-6, with 8 positions matching TRBD1. The ends lost 5 bases at V and 0 bases at J; junction bases unmatched: 6. Germline CDR1 and CDR2: SGHTA and FQGNSA. CDR3 length equals 17 residues. The CDR3, as DNA: TGTGCCAGCAGCCACAGGGGGAAAAGCTCTGGGGCCAACGTCCTGACTTTC. It is translated as CASSHRGKSSGANVLTF.

This chain connects TRBV14 to TRBJ2-2, with TRBD2 identical over 13 bases. The CDR3 loop spans 16 amino acids. Per germline, CDR1 SGHDN and CDR2 FVKESK. V gave up 3 bases and J gave up 6 bases; unmatched junction bases: 4. CDR3 nucleotides: TGTGCCAGCAGCCAGCCGGGACTAGCGGGACCCGGGGAGCTGTTTTTT. Its translation is CASSQPGLAGPGELFF.

The chain joins TRBV6-5 to TRBJ2-3; a possible D gene is TRBD1 (8 bases). Trimming removed 8 bases from V and 1 base from J, with 16 bases in between. CDR3 length: 15 amino acids. CDR1 MNHEY and CDR2 SVGAGI come from the germline V gene. The CDR3 spells CASHRGGEGTDTQYF. As DNA, the CDR3 is TGTGCCAGCCACAGGGGGGGTGAGGGCACAGATACGCAGTATTTT.

The chain uses TRBV5-1 and TRBJ2-1, with 7 positions matching TRBD1. There are 15 residues in the CDR3. Per germline, CDR1 SGHRS and CDR2 YFSETQ. V lost 0 bases, J lost 3 bases, and 3 bases stayed unmatched. The CDR3, as DNA: TGCGCCAGCAGCTTGGACGGGACAGACTACAATGAGCAGTTCTTC. Translation: CASSLDGTDYNEQFF.

The chain combines TRBV18 with TRBJ2-7; D is unresolved. The germline V gene has CDR1 KGHSH and CDR2 LQKENI. V was shortened by 3 bases and J by 3 bases, with 6 bases between the two germline ends. The CDR3 runs 12 residues. This CDR3 reads CASSPSSYEQYF. The CDR3 region has the DNA TGTGCCAGCTCACCGTCCAGCTACGAGCAGTACTTC.

The chain employs TRBV5-4 and TRBJ1-1; D is perhaps TRBD1 (5 bases). Trimming took off 3 bases at V and 0 bases at J, with 21 bases between the two ends. The CDR3 runs 18 residues. Germline V gene data show CDR1 as SGHNT and CDR2 as YYREEE (reference sequence). The CDR3: CASSSLAGGGNMNTEAFF. The CDR3 region has the DNA TGTGCCAGCAGCTCCCTAGCTGGGGGGGGGAACATGAACACTGAAGCTTTCTTT.

This clone was seen just once. The chain carries TRBV5-8 and TRBJ1-5; TRBD1 aligns across 7 bases. There are 17 residues in the CDR3. Losses at the gene ends were 0 bases for V and 0 bases for J; bases not matched to a gene: 6. From germline, CDR1 is SGHTS and CDR2 YDEGEE. CDR3 amino acids: CASSLAGDSHSNQPQHF. CDR3 nucleotide sequence: TGTGCCAGCAGCTTGGCGGGGGACAGCCATAGCAATCAGCCCCAGCATTTT.

This chain joins TRBV13 and TRBJ1-5; 11 bases map to TRBD1. The germline CDR1 and CDR2 sequences are PRHDT and FYEKMQ (reference sequence). After removal of 3 bases from V and 4 bases from J, the junction contained 5 bases not matched to a gene. The length of the CDR3 is 16 residues. The CDR3, as DNA: TGTGCCAGCAGCTTTAAAGGGGACAGGGGGAATCAGCCCCAGCATTTT. Its translation is CASSFKGDRGNQPQHF.